This T cell receptor (beta chain) comes out of a study of T cell responses to AZD1222 COVID-19 vaccine. The CDR3 runs to 14 residues. Per germline, CDR1 SGHTA and CDR2 FQGNSA. Trimming stripped 5 bases from V and 4 bases from J, with 14 bases between. Data came from immunoSEQ multiplex PCR; TCRdb stores just in-frame clones and leaves some out. Of about 94,000 clones in the sample, 85% are singletons; the top ten hold over 3.5%. Whether given at about 4 or about 12 weeks, second doses were pooled. The sequence derives from an adult who received the AZD1222 COVID-19 vaccine. The material was peripheral blood, obtained 28 days after the second AZD1222 dose. The chain combines TRBV7-2 with TRBJ1-1; D may be TRBD1 (6 bases). CDR3 coding DNA: TGTGCCAGCAGCGGACCTTGGGGGGCCACTGAAGCTTTCTTT. Residues: CASSGPWGATEAFF. The full variable domain, completed using reference TRBV7-2 and TRBJ1-1, is GAGVSQSPSNKVTEKGKDVELRCDPISGHTALYWYRQSLGQGLEFLIYFQGNSAPDKSGLPSDRFSAERTGGSVSTLTIQRTQQEDSAVYLCASSGPWGATEAFFGQGTRLTVV.